This entry lists 29 T cell receptor beta chains sequenced from one sample in a study of T cell responses to AZD1222 COVID-19 vaccine. The assay was immunoSEQ multiplex PCR, and TCRdb's table has in-frame clones only and misses some. This table holds about 150,000 clones, 80% to 90% found once. Sequences were derived from peripheral blood, sampled on day 0 of AZD1222 vaccination. Every receptor here comes from an adult in good health.

J is TRBJ1-2 and V is TRBV11-2, with 7 bases aligning to TRBD1. The V segment lost 1 base and the J segment 4 bases; nucleotides outside the gene matches: 6. This CDR3 comprises 15 residues. Germline lookup yields CDR1 SGHAT and CDR2 FQNNGV. The CDR3 loop is CASSLGGGGFYGYTF. The CDR3 DNA reads as TGTGCCAGCAGCTTAGGAGGGGGCGGGTTCTATGGCTACACCTTC.

The chain employs TRBV11-2 and TRBJ2-7; 9 bases match TRBD1. V trimming: 5 bases; J trimming: 2 bases; junction bases outside the gene matches: 4. Germline V gene sequence: CDR1 SGHAT, CDR2 FQNNGV. The CDR3 spans 14 residues. The CDR3: CASSVGTGTYEQYF. The CDR3 DNA reads as TGTGCCAGCAGCGTCGGGACAGGGACCTACGAGCAGTACTTC.

V and J are TRBV2 and TRBJ2-1; 16 bases align to TRBD2. CDR3 length: 13 amino acids. CDR1 is SNHLY and CDR2 is FYNNEI in the germline V gene. V was pared by 9 bases and J by 9 bases, with 2 bases of the junction left unmatched. CDR3 amino acids: CARGLAGGGEQFF. The CDR3 DNA follows: TGTGCCAGGGGACTAGCGGGAGGGGGTGAGCAGTTCTTC.

This sequence joins TRBV27 and TRBJ1-1; perhaps TRBD1 as D (5 bases). Per germline, CDR1 MNHEY and CDR2 SMNVEV (reference sequence). The V gene lost 3 bases and the J gene lost 8 bases, with 19 bases spanning the gap. This CDR3 contains 15 residues. Here the CDR3 DNA reads TGTGCCAGCAGTTTTCTAGGCATCGGGGGTTCAGAAGCTTTCTTT. It encodes CASSFLGIGGSEAFF.

V and J are TRBV12-3 or TRBV12-4 and TRBJ1-1; no firm D call. The V and J ends lost 7 bases and 7 bases respectively, with 13 bases between them. CDR3 length equals 12 residues. The CDR3 nucleotides are TGTGCCAGCACCTCTCAGCGGGGTGAAGCTTTCTTT. Translated, it gives CASTSQRGEAFF.

The chain has TRBV19 and TRBJ2-1; D unclear. Germline V gene lookup returns CDR1 LNHDA and CDR2 SQIVND (reference sequence). This CDR3 contains 15 residues. V lost 4 bases to trimming and J lost 0 bases, with 10 bases between them. CDR3 in amino acids: CASSTGSLSYNEQFF. In DNA, the CDR3 is TGTGCCAGTAGTACGGGCAGCCTCTCCTACAATGAGCAGTTCTTC.

This sequence joins TRBV5-4 and TRBJ2-7; D is perhaps TRBD1 or TRBD2 (5 bases each). The CDR3 spans 13 residues. Germline assignment: CDR1 SGHNT and CDR2 YYREEE (reference sequence). V gave up 4 bases and J gave up 7 bases, with 15 bases separating them. The CDR3 region has the DNA TGTGCCAGCAGCGGGGCGGGCCTACGGGAGCAGTACTTC. Its protein is CASSGAGLREQYF.

V usage is TRBV2 and J usage is TRBJ1-3, with 9 bases identical to TRBD1. Per germline, CDR1 SNHLY and CDR2 FYNNEI. The J segment lost 2 bases and the V segment lost 5 bases, leaving 4 bases of the junction unmatched. The CDR3 covers 15 residues. The CDR3 DNA sequence: TGTGCCAGCAGTCCGGGACAGGGAGCTGGAAACACCATATATTTT. Translation gives CASSPGQGAGNTIYF.

The rearrangement links TRBV4-3 to TRBJ1-4; D perhaps matches TRBD1 (5 bases). CDR3 size: 15 residues. Trimming cost V 1 base and J 3 bases, with 9 bases left between them. Germline V gives CDR1 LGHNA, CDR2 YSLEER. The CDR3 nucleotides are TGCGCCAGCAGCCAAGGCACAGGATCTAATGAAAAACTGTTTTTT. Amino acids: CASSQGTGSNEKLFF.

This chain connects TRBV18 to TRBJ1-6; no clear D. The CDR3 has 14 residues. Trimming removed 2 bases at V and 8 bases at J, with 10 bases between. Germline V gene sequence: CDR1 KGHSH, CDR2 LQKENI. The CDR3 here is CASSPTRDHSPLHF. The CDR3 coding sequence is TGTGCCAGCTCACCAACGAGGGATCATTCACCCCTCCACTTT.

DNA of the CDR3: TGTGCCAGCATTCCCGGGGGGGGGCTGAGGGAGACCCAGTACTTC. Translating gives CASIPGGGLRETQYF. The gene calls are TRBV28 and TRBJ2-5; 8 nucleotides align to TRBD2. CDR1 and CDR2 (germline): MDHEN, SYDVKM. Germline trimming cut 7 bases from V and 5 bases from J; bases unmatched to any gene: 12. This CDR3 region has 15 residues.

The rearrangement uses TRBV28 and TRBJ1-2; D gene unclear. CDR1 MDHEN and CDR2 SYDVKM come from the germline V gene. The CDR3 is 17 residues long. With 6 bases removed from V and 4 bases from J, the gap between germline ends came to 24 bases. CDR3 sequence: CASRTFTPIGRGYGYTF. The CDR3 region has the DNA TGTGCCAGCAGAACATTCACACCGATAGGTCGAGGCTATGGCTACACCTTC.

The rearrangement joins TRBV5-1 to TRBJ2-5; D remains ambiguous. The CDR3 has 13 residues. Trimming removed 3 bases from V and 2 bases from J, with 8 bases in between. Germline V gives CDR1 SGHRS, CDR2 YFSETQ. CDR3 nucleotides: TGCGCCAGCAGCTATCAACATCAAGAGACCCAGTACTTC. It specifies CASSYQHQETQYF. Full variable domain (missing parts from reference TRBV5-1 and TRBJ2-5): KAGVTQTPRYLIKTRGQQVTLSCSPISGHRSVSWYQQTPGQGLQFLFEYFSETQRNKGNFPGRFSGRQFSNSRSEMNVSTLELGDSALYLCASSYQHQETQYFGPGTRLLVL.

V gene TRBV27 combines with J gene TRBJ1-3; TRBD1 matches 12 bases. The junction had 2 bases not matched to a gene; V was cut back by 6 bases and J by 8 bases. The V gene's germline CDR1 is MNHEY and CDR2 SMNVEV (reference sequence). This CDR3 is 13 amino acids long. This chain's CDR3 is CASRGQGADTIYF. As DNA, the CDR3 is TGTGCCAGCAGGGGACAGGGGGCAGACACCATATATTTT.

The CDR3: CAWATGPQISLHF. CDR3 in DNA: TGTGCCTGGGCAACCGGGCCCCAAATTTCCCTCCACTTT. The V and J genes are TRBV30 and TRBJ1-6; D is ambiguous. The CDR3 extends over 13 amino acids. V was cut by 5 bases and J by 14 bases, with 19 bases left in between. Germline CDR1 and CDR2: GTSNPN and SVGIG (reference sequence).

V is TRBV7-2 and J is TRBJ2-1; 11 bases map to TRBD2. This CDR3 comprises 15 residues. V gave up 5 bases and J gave up 4 bases; unmatched junction bases: 4. Per germline, CDR1 SGHTA and CDR2 FQGNSA. This chain's CDR3 is CASSQRLAGYNEQFF. The CDR3, as DNA: TGTGCCAGCAGCCAAAGACTAGCGGGGTACAATGAGCAGTTCTTC.

This chain joins TRBV5-4 and TRBJ2-3; D unclear. Germline CDR1 reads SGHNT; CDR2 reads YYREEE (reference sequence). Trimming cost V 1 base and J 0 bases, with 0 bases left between them. The CDR3 sequence is 12 residues long. CDR3 nucleotide sequence: TGTGCCAGCAGCTTGAGCACAGATACGCAGTATTTT. It translates to CASSLSTDTQYF.

The chain carries TRBV4-3 and TRBJ2-7; TRBD2 matches 12 bases. CDR3 length: 16 residues. The V segment lost 3 bases and the J segment 9 bases; nucleotides outside the gene matches: 12. The germline CDR1 and CDR2 sequences are LGHNA and YSLEER. The CDR3 spells CASSQATTSGRHVQYF. As DNA, the CDR3 is TGCGCCAGCAGCCAGGCGACGACTAGCGGGAGACACGTGCAGTACTTC.

The sample holds one count of this clone. V and J are TRBV5-4 and TRBJ2-1; TRBD2 matches 12 bases. The CDR3 covers 15 residues. Germline values: CDR1 SGHNT, CDR2 YYREEE (reference sequence). V dropped 6 bases and J dropped 9; count of bases not matched to a gene: 10. CDR3 protein: CASTAAASGRGEQFF. DNA for the CDR3: TGTGCCAGCACCGCCGCGGCTAGCGGGAGGGGTGAGCAGTTCTTC.

As to this clone: Within the sample, other DNA sequences also encode this same CDR3. The rearrangement uses TRBV18 and TRBJ2-2; D ambiguous. This CDR3 spans 13 amino acids. Trimming pared 3 bases from V and 3 bases from J, leaving 5 bases between. Germline V gives CDR1 KGHSH, CDR2 LQKENI. Written as DNA, the CDR3 is TGTGCCAGCTCACCTAGGGACACCGGGGAGCTGTTTTTT. It specifies CASSPRDTGELFF.

This chain links TRBV9 with TRBJ1-4; D is perhaps TRBD1 (6 bases). Germline values: CDR1 SGDLS, CDR2 YYNGEE. V was pared by 0 bases and J by 0 bases, with 9 bases between. This CDR3 comprises 16 residues. CDR3 region: CASSVGKGATNEKLFF. DNA of the CDR3: TGTGCCAGCAGCGTAGGTAAGGGGGCAACTAATGAAAAACTGTTTTTT.

The rearrangement joins TRBV9 to TRBJ1-2, with a tentative D call TRBD1 (5 bases). The CDR3 loop spans 14 amino acids. CDR1 SGDLS and CDR2 YYNGEE come from the germline V gene. Deletions cut 0 bases from V and 7 bases from J, with 13 bases between. This chain's CDR3 is CASSVDKGASGYTF. The CDR3 DNA reads TGTGCCAGCAGCGTAGATAAAGGGGCTTCTGGCTACACCTTC. The variable domain in full, completed from reference TRBV9 and TRBJ1-2, reads DSGVTQTPKHLITATGQRVTLRCSPRSGDLSVYWYQQSLDQGLQFLIQYYNGEERAKGNILERFSAQQFPDLHSELNLSSLELGDSALYFCASSVDKGASGYTFGSGTRLTVV.

This chain joins TRBV27 and TRBJ2-5; D not certain. The length of the CDR3 is 13 residues. CDR1 is MNHEY, CDR2 SMNVEV, per germline (reference sequence). Trimming shortened V by 5 bases and J by 3 bases, and 10 bases separated the two germline ends. The CDR3: CASSGTEEETQYF. CDR3 coding DNA: TGTGCCAGCAGTGGAACAGAGGAAGAGACCCAGTACTTC.

The gene calls are TRBV28 and TRBJ2-7; D is unresolved. The V gene's germline CDR1 is MDHEN and CDR2 SYDVKM. This CDR3 spans 14 amino acids. V lost 5 bases and J 1 base, leaving 12 bases between the germline ends. The CDR3, as DNA: TGTGCCAGCAGTGTCGGCGGCACTTCCTACGAGCAGTACTTC. Amino acid sequence: CASSVGGTSYEQYF.

The chain links TRBV7-3 to TRBJ2-6; 10 bases are a match to TRBD1. V dropped 5 bases and J dropped 1; count of bases not matched to a gene: 8. The CDR3 is 18 residues long. Germline assignment: CDR1 SGHTA and CDR2 FQGTGA. CDR3 region: CASSVQTGGSSGANVLTF. CDR3 sequence (DNA): TGTGCCAGCAGCGTCCAGACAGGGGGCTCTTCTGGGGCCAACGTCCTGACTTTC.

This rearrangement joins TRBV15 to TRBJ2-3; D perhaps matches TRBD2 (6 bases). Germline CDR1 is LNHNV and CDR2 is YYDKDF (reference sequence). Trimming left V 1 base short and J 4 bases short, with 12 bases between. This CDR3 has 15 amino acids. The CDR3 DNA follows: TGTGCCACCAGCAGAGGTACTAGCCCGGCAGATACGCAGTATTTT. This codes for CATSRGTSPADTQYF.

V and J are TRBV20-1 and TRBJ1-5, with TRBD1 matching over 7 bases. Per germline, CDR1 DFQATT and CDR2 SNEGSKA (reference sequence). Losses at the gene ends were 3 bases for V and 7 bases for J; bases not matched to a gene: 6. This CDR3 region has 13 residues. CDR3 coding DNA: TGCAGTGCTAGTGAAACAGGGGACCAGCCCCAGCATTTT. Protein: CSASETGDQPQHF.

V and J are TRBV6-5 and TRBJ1-5; 8 positions match TRBD1. V trimming: 4 bases; J trimming: 2 bases; junction bases outside the gene matches: 4. The CDR3 is 15 residues long. CDR1 MNHEY and CDR2 SVGAGI come from the germline V gene. The DNA of the CDR3 is TGTGCCAGCAGTTCCGACAGGGGACGCAATCAGCCCCAGCATTTT. Amino acid sequence: CASSSDRGRNQPQHF.

The gene calls are TRBV3-1 (or the pseudogene TRBV3-2) and TRBJ2-7; 11 nucleotides line up with TRBD1. CDR3 length: 14 residues. Trimming took 4 bases from V and 3 from J; bases not matched to a gene: 2. Germline V lookup: CDR1 LGHDT, CDR2 YNNKEL (reference sequence). Here the CDR3 DNA reads TGTGCCAGCAGCCCCGGGACAGGGGGCTACGAGCAGTACTTC. Amino acids: CASSPGTGGYEQYF.